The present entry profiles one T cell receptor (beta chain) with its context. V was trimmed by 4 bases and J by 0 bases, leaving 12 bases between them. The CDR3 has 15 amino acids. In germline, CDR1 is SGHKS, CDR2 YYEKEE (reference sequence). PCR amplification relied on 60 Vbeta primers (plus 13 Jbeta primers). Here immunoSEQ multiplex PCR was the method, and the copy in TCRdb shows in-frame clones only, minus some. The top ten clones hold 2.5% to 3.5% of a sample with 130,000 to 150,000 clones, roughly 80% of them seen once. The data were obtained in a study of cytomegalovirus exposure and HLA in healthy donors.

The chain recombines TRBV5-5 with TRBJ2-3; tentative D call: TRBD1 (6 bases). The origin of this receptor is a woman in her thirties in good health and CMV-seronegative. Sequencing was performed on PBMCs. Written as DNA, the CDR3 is TGTGCCAGCAGCCCGGGACACCTAAGCACAGATACGCAGTATTTT. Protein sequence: CASSPGHLSTDTQYF.